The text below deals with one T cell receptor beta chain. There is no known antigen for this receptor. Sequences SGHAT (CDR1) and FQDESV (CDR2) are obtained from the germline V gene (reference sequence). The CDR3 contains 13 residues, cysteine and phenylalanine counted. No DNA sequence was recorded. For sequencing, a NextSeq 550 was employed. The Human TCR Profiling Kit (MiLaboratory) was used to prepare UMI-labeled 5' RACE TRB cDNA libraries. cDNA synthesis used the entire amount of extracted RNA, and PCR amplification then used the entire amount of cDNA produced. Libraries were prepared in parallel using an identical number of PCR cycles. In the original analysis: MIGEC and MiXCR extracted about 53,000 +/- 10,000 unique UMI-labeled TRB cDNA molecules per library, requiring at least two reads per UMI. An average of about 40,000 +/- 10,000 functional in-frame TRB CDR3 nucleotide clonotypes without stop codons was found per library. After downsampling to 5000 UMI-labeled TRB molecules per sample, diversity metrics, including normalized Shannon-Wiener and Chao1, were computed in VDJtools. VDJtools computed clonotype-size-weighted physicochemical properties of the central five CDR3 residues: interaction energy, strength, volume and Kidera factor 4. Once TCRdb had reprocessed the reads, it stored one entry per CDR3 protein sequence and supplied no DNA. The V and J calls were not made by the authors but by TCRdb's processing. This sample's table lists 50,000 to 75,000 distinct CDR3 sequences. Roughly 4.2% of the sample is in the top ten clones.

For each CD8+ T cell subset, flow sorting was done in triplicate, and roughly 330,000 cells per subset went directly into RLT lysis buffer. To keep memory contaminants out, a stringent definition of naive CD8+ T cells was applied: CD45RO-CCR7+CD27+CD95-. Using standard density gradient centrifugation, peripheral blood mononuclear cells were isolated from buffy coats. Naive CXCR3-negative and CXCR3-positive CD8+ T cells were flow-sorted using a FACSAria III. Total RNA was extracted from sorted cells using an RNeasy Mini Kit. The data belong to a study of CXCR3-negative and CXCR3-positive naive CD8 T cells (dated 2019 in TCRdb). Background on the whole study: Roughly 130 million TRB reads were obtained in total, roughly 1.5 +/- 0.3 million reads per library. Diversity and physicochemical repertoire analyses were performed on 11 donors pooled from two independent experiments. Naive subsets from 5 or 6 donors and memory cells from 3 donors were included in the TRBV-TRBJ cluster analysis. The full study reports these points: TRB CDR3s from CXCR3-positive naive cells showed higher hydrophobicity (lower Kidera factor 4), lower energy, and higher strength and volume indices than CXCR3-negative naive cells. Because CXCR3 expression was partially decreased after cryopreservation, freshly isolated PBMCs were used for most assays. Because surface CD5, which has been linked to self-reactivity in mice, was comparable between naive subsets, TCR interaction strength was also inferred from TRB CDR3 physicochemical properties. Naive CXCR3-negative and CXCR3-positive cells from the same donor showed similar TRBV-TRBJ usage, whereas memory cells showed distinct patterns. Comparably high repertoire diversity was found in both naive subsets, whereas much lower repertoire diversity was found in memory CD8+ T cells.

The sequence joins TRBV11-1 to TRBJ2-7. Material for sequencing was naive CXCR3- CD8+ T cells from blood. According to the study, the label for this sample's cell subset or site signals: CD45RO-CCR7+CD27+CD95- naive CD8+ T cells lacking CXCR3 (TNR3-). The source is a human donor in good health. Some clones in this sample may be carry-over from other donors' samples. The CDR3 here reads CASSLLSAYEQYF. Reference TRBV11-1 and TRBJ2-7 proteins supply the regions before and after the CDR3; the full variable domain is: EAEVAQSPRYKITEKSQAVAFWCDPISGHATLYWYRQILGQGPELLVQFQDESVVDDSQLPKDRFSAERLKGVDSTLKIQPAELGDSAMYLCASSLLSAYEQYFGPGTRLTVT.